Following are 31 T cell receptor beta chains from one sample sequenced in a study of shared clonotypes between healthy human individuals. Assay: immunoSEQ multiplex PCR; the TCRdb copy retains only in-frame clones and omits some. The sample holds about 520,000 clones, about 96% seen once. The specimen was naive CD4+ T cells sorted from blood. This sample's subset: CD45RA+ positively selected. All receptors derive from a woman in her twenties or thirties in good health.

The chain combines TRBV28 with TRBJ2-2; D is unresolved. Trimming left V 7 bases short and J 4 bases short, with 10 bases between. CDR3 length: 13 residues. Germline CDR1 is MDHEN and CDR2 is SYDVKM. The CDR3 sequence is CASTMGLTGELFF. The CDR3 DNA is TGTGCCAGCACCATGGGCCTCACCGGGGAGCTGTTTTTT. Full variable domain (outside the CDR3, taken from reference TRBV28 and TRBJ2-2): DVKVTQSSRYLVKRTGEKVFLECVQDMDHENMFWYRQDPGLGLRLIYFSYDVKMKEKGDIPEGYSVSREKKERFSLILESASTNQTSMYLCASTMGLTGELFFGEGSRLTVL.

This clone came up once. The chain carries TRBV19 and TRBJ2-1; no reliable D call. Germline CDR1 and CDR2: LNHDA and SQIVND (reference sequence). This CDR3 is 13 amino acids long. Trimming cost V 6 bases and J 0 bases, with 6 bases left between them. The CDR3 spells CASRLSSYNEQFF. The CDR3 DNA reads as TGTGCCAGTAGGCTTAGCTCCTACAATGAGCAGTTCTTC.

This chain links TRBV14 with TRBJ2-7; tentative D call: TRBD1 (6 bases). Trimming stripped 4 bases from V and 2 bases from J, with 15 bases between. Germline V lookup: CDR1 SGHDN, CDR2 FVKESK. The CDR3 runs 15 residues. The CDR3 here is CASSPHRTATYEQYF. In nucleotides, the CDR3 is TGTGCCAGCAGCCCCCATCGGACAGCCACCTACGAGCAGTACTTC.

The CDR3 loop reads CATSRDGGAGRTYEQYF. The CDR3 coding sequence is TGTGCCACCAGCAGAGATGGGGGGGCAGGTCGGACCTACGAGCAGTACTTC. The rearrangement joins TRBV15 to TRBJ2-7; weak D call: TRBD2 (7 bases). This CDR3 is built from 17 residues. Trimming pared 0 bases from V and 2 bases from J, leaving 17 bases between. Germline CDR1 reads LNHNV; CDR2 reads YYDKDF (reference sequence). The full variable domain, rest sourced from reference TRBV15 and TRBJ2-7, is DAMVIQNPRYQVTQFGKPVTLSCSQTLNHNVMYWYQQKSSQAPKLLFHYYDKDFNNEADTPDNFQSRRPNTSFCFLDIRSPGLGDTAMYLCATSRDGGAGRTYEQYFGPGTRLTVT.

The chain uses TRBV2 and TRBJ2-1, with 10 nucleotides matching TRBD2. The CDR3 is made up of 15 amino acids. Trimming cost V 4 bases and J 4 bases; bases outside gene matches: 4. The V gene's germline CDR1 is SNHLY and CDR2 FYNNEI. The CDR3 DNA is TGTGCCAGCAGTGTGGGACTAGCGTCATACAATGAGCAGTTCTTC. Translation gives CASSVGLASYNEQFF. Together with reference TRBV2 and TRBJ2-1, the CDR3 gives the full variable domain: EPEVTQTPSHQVTQMGQEVILRCVPISNHLYFYWYRQILGQKVEFLVSFYNNEISEKSEIFDDQFSVERPDGSNFTLKIRSTKLEDSAMYFCASSVGLASYNEQFFGPGTRLTVL.

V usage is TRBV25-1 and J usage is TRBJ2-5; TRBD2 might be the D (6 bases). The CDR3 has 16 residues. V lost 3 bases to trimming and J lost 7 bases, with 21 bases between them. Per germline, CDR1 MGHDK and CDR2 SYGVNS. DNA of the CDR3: TGTGCCAGCAGTGACCCTACGGAAGGGAGGTCGGCGACCCAGTACTTC. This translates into CASSDPTEGRSATQYF. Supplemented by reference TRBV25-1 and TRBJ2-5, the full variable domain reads EADIYQTPRYLVIGTGKKITLECSQTMGHDKMYWYQQDPGMELHLIHYSYGVNSTEKGDLSSESTVSRIRTEHFPLTLESARPSHTSQYLCASSDPTEGRSATQYFGPGTRLLVL.

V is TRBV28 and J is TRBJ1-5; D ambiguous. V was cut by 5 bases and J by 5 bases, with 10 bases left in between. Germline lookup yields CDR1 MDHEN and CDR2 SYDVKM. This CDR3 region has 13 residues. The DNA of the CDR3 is TGTGCCAGCAGTCCTCCGGATTATCAGCCCCAGCATTTT. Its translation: CASSPPDYQPQHF. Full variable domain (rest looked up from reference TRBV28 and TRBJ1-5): DVKVTQSSRYLVKRTGEKVFLECVQDMDHENMFWYRQDPGLGLRLIYFSYDVKMKEKGDIPEGYSVSREKKERFSLILESASTNQTSMYLCASSPPDYQPQHFGDGTRLSIL.

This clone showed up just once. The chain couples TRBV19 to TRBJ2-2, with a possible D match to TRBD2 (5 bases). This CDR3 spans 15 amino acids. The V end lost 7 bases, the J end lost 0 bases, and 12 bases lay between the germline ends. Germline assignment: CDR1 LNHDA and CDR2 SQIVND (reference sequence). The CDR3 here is CASIPAAANTGELFF. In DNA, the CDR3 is TGTGCCAGTATCCCGGCAGCGGCGAACACCGGGGAGCTGTTTTTT.

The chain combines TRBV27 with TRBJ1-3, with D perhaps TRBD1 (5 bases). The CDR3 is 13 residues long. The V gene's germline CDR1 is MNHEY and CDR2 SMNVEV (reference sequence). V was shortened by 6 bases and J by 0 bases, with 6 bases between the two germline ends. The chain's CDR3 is CASRGVSGNTIYF. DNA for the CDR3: TGTGCCAGCAGGGGGGTCTCTGGAAACACCATATATTTT.

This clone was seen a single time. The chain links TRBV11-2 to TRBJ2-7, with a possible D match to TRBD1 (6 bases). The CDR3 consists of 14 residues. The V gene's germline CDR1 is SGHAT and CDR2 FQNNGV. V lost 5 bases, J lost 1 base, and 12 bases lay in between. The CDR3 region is CASSLLTGSYEQYF. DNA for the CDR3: TGTGCCAGCAGCCTACTAACAGGGTCCTACGAGCAGTACTTC.

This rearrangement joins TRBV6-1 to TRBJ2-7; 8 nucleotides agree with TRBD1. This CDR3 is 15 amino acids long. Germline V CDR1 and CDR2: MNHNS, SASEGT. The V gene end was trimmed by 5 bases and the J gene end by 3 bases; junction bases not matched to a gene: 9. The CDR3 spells CASSRQGSTYYEQYF. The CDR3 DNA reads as TGTGCCAGCAGTCGACAGGGGTCCACCTACTACGAGCAGTACTTC.

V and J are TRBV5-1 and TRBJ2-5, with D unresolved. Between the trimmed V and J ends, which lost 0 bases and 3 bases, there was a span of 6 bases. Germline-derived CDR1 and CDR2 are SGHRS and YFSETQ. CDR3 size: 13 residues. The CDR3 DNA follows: TGCGCCAGCAGCTTGGCATCTAAAGAGACCCAGTACTTC. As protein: CASSLASKETQYF.

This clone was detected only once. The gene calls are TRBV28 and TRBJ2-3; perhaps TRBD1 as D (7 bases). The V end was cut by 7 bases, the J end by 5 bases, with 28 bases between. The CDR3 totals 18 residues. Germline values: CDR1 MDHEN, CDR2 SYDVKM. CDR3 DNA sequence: TGTGCCAGCAATCCAGACAGGGCTCGGGAGTCCGATGTAGATACGCAGTATTTT. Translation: CASNPDRARESDVDTQYF. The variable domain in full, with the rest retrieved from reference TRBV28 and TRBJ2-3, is DVKVTQSSRYLVKRTGEKVFLECVQDMDHENMFWYRQDPGLGLRLIYFSYDVKMKEKGDIPEGYSVSREKKERFSLILESASTNQTSMYLCASNPDRARESDVDTQYFGPGTRLTVL.

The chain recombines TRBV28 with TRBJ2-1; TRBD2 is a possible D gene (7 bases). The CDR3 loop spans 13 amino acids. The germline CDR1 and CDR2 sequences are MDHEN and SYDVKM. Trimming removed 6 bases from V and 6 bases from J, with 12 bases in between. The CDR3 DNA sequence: TGTGCCAGCAGCGGGGAGGGGGTCAATGAGCAGTTCTTC. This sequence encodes CASSGEGVNEQFF.

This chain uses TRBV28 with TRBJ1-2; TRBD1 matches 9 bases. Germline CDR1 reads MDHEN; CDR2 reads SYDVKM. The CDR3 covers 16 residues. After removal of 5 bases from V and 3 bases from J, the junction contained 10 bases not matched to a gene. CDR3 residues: CASSATGTGLYYGYTF. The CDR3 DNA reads TGTGCCAGCAGTGCGACCGGGACAGGGCTGTACTATGGCTACACCTTC.

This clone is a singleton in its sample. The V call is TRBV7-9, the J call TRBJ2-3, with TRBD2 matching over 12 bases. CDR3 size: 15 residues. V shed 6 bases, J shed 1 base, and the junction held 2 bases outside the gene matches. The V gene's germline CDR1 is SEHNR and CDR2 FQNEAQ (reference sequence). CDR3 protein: CASRASGRGTDTQYF. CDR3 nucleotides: TGTGCCAGCAGGGCTAGCGGGAGGGGCACAGATACGCAGTATTTT.

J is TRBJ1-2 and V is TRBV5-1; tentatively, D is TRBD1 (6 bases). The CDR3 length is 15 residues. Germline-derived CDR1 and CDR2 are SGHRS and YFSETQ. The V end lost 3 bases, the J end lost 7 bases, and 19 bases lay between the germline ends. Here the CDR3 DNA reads TGCGCCAGCAGCTCGTCTCAGGACAGAGAGGGTGGCTACACCTTC. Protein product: CASSSSQDREGGYTF.

The CDR3 loop reads CASPSSSYNEQFF. DNA for the CDR3: TGTGCCTCCCCTTCGAGCTCCTACAATGAGCAGTTCTTC. V usage is TRBV30 and J usage is TRBJ2-1, with D unresolved. The ends were cut back, 7 bases at V and 0 bases at J, with 10 bases in the middle. This CDR3 contains 13 residues. Germline CDR1 and CDR2: GTSNPN and SVGIG (reference sequence). Together with reference TRBV30 and TRBJ2-1, the CDR3 gives the full variable domain: SQTIHQWPATLVQPVGSPLSLECTVEGTSNPNLYWYRQAAGRGLQLLFYSVGIGQISSEVPQNLSASRPQDRQFILSSKKLLLSDSGFYLCASPSSSYNEQFFGPGTRLTVL.

In DNA form, the CDR3 reads TGTGCCAGCAGTGAATCAGCGGTCTCCTACGAGCAGTACTTC. It translates to CASSESAVSYEQYF. The chain links TRBV6-4 to TRBJ2-7, with D tentatively TRBD2 (5 bases). Deletions cut 3 bases from V and 0 bases from J, with 9 bases between. The CDR3 has 14 residues. Germline V gives CDR1 MRHNA, CDR2 SNTAGT.

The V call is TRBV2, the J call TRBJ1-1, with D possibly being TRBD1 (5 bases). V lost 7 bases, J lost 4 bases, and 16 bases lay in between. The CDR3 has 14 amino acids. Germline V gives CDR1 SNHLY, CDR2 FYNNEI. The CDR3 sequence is CASTPLEGSTEAFF. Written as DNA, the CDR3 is TGTGCCAGCACCCCCCTGGAGGGGTCCACTGAAGCTTTCTTT. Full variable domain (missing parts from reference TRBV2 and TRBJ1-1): EPEVTQTPSHQVTQMGQEVILRCVPISNHLYFYWYRQILGQKVEFLVSFYNNEISEKSEIFDDQFSVERPDGSNFTLKIRSTKLEDSAMYFCASTPLEGSTEAFFGQGTRLTVV.

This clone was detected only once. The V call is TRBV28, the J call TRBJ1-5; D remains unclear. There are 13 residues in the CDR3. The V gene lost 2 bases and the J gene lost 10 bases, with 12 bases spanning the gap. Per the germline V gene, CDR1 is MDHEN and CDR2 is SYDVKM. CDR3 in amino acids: CASSLEGVGPQHF. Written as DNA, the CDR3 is TGTGCCAGCAGTTTAGAAGGCGTAGGACCCCAGCATTTT.

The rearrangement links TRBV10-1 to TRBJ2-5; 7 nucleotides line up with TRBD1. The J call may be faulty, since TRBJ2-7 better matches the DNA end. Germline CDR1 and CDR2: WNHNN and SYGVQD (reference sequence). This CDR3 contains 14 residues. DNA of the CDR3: TGCGCCAGCAGTGAGTCGAAGGGGGCGGGCGAGCAGTACTTC. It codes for CASSESKGAGEQYF.

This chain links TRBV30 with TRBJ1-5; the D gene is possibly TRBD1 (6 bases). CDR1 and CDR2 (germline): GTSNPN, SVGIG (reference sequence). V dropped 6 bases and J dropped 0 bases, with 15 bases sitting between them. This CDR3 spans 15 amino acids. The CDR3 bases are TGTGCCTGTTCCCAGGGGTTTAATAGCAATCAGCCCCAGCATTTT. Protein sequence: CACSQGFNSNQPQHF. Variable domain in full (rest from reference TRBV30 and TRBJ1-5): SQTIHQWPATLVQPVGSPLSLECTVEGTSNPNLYWYRQAAGRGLQLLFYSVGIGQISSEVPQNLSASRPQDRQFILSSKKLLLSDSGFYLCACSQGFNSNQPQHFGDGTRLSIL.

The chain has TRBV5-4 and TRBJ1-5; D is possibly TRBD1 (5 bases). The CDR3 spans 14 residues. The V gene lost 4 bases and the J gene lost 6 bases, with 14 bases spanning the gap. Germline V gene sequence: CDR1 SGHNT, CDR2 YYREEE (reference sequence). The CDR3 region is CASSIDRAAQPQHF. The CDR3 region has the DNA TGTGCCAGCAGCATTGACAGAGCGGCTCAGCCCCAGCATTTT. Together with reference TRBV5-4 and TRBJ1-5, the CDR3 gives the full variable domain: ETGVTQSPTHLIKTRGQQVTLRCSSQSGHNTVSWYQQALGQGPQFIFQYYREEENGRGNFPPRFSGLQFPNYSSELNVNALELDDSALYLCASSIDRAAQPQHFGDGTRLSIL.

In nucleotides, the CDR3 is TGTGCCAGCAGCTTCCCCGGGCCGACCTACGAGCAGTACTTC. Residues: CASSFPGPTYEQYF. V gene TRBV11-2 combines with J gene TRBJ2-7; D remains ambiguous. From germline, CDR1 is SGHAT and CDR2 FQNNGV. This CDR3 is built from 14 residues. V lost 3 bases to trimming and J lost 2 bases, with 11 bases between them. Together with reference TRBV11-2 and TRBJ2-7, the CDR3 gives the full variable domain: EAGVAQSPRYKIIEKRQSVAFWCNPISGHATLYWYQQILGQGPKLLIQFQNNGVVDDSQLPKDRFSAERLKGVDSTLKIQPAKLEDSAVYLCASSFPGPTYEQYFGPGTRLTVT.

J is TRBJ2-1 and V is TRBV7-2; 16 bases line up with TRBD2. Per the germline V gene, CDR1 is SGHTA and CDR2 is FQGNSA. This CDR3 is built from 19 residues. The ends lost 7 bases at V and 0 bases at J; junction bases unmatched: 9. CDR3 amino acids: CASTPPGLAGGSSYNEQFF. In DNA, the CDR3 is TGTGCCAGCACCCCCCCGGGACTAGCGGGAGGGAGCTCCTACAATGAGCAGTTCTTC.

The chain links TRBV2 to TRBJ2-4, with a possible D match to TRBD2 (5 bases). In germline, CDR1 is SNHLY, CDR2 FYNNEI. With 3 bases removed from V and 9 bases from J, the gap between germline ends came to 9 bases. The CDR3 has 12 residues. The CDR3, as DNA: TGTGCCAGCAGTGACGGGGAGCGCATTCAGTACTTC. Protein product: CASSDGERIQYF.

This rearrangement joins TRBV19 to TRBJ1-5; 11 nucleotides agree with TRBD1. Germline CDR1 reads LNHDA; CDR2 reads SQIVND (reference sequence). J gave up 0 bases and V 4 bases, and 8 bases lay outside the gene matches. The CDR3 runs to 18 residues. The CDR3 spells CASSTDRGRGGSNQPQHF. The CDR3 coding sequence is TGTGCCAGTAGTACGGACAGGGGGCGCGGAGGTAGCAATCAGCCCCAGCATTTT.

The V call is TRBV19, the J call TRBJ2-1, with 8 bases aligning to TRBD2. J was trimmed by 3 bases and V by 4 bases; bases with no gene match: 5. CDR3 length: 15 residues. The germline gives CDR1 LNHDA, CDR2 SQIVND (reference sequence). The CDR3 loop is CASSTGTRGYNEQFF. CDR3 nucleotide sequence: TGTGCCAGTAGTACCGGGACTAGGGGCTACAATGAGCAGTTCTTC.

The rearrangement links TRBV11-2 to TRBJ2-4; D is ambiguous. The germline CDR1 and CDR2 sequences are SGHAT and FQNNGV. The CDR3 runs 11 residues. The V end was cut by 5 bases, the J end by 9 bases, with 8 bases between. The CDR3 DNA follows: TGTGCCAGCAGCGCAACTACCATTCAGTACTTC. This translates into CASSATTIQYF.

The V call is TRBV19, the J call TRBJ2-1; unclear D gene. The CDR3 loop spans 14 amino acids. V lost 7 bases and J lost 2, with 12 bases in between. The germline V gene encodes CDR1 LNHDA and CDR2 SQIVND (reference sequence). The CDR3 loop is CASTPPGPYNEQFF. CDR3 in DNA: TGTGCCAGTACCCCCCCGGGCCCCTACAATGAGCAGTTCTTC.